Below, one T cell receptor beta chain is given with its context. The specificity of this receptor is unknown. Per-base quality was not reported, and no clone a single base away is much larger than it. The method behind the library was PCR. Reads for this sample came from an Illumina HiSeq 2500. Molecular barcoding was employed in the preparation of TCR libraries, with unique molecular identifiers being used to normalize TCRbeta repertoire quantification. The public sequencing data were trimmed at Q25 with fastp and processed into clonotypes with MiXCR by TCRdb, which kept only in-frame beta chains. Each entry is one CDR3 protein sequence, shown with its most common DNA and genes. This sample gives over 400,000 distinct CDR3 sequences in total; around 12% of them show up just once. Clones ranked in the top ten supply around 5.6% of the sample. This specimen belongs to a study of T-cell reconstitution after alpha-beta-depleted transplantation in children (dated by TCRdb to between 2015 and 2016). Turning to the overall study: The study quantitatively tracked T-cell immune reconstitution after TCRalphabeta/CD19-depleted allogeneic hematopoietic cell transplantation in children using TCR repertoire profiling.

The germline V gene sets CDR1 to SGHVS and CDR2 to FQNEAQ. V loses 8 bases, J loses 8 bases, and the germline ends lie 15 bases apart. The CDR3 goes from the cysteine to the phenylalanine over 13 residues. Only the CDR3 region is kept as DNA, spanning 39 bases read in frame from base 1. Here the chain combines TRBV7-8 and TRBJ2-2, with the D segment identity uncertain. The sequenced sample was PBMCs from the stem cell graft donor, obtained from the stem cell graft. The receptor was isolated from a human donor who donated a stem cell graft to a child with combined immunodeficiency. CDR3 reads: CASSPLQWGELFF. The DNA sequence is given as TGTGCCAGCTCTCCCCTCCAATGGGGGGAGCTGTTTTTT.